These 5 T cell receptor beta chains came from one sample sequenced in a study of cytomegalovirus exposure and HLA in healthy donors (dated by TCRdb to between 2016 and 2019). Library prep was done by the immunoSEQ multiplex PCR assay. The multiplex PCR relied on a mix of 60 forward primers for TCR Vbeta segments and 13 reverse primers for TCR Jbeta segments. TCRdb obtained this table from immuneACCESS and retained in-frame rearrangements with V and J assigned. These tables miss some clones; where compared with another copy, unresolved V genes account for less than half of the shortfall, and the remainder is unexplained. The sample table records 75,000 to 90,000 clones. The ten biggest clones cover under 1.5% of the sample. Sequenced material: PBMCs. Receptor source: a woman aged 55-75 years in good health and CMV-seronegative.

The V gene is TRBV4-1, the J gene TRBJ2-2; the match to TRBD2 covers 8 bases. CDR3 size: 17 residues. J was trimmed by 4 bases and V by 3 bases; bases with no gene match: 10. Germline V gene lookup returns CDR1 MGHRA and CDR2 YSYEKL. The DNA of the CDR3 is TGCGCCAGCAGCCAGGGATCGGGAGGGGTTGGCACCGGGGAGCTGTTTTTT. Amino acids: CASSQGSGGVGTGELFF.

This chain uses TRBV5-1 with TRBJ1-2, with TRBD1 as a possible D gene (5 bases). The CDR3 extends over 14 amino acids. Germline lookup yields CDR1 SGHRS and CDR2 YFSETQ. V gave up 1 base and J gave up 4 bases, with 11 bases separating them. The CDR3 region is CASSLFQGTYGYTF. The DNA for the CDR3 is TGCGCCAGCAGCTTGTTTCAGGGAACCTATGGCTACACCTTC.

The rearrangement joins TRBV4-2 to TRBJ2-1; 10 positions agree with TRBD2. The CDR3 totals 17 residues. The V and J ends lost 0 bases and 6 bases, in that order; junction bases with no gene match: 8. Germline CDR1 LGHNA, CDR2 YNFKEQ. The CDR3 here is CASSQDPLLAGLNEQFF. Written as DNA, the CDR3 is TGTGCCAGCAGCCAAGATCCTCTACTAGCGGGACTCAATGAGCAGTTCTTC.

This rearrangement joins TRBV5-4 to TRBJ2-5; D unclear. CDR1 and CDR2 from the germline V gene are SGHNT and YYREEE (reference sequence). This CDR3 region has 15 residues. Trimming pared 1 base from V and 3 bases from J, leaving 13 bases between. CDR3 sequence (DNA): TGTGCCAGCAGCTTGAGGCAGAGGATAGAAGAGACCCAGTACTTC. Encoded protein: CASSLRQRIEETQYF. Full variable domain (outside the CDR3, taken from reference TRBV5-4 and TRBJ2-5): ETGVTQSPTHLIKTRGQQVTLRCSSQSGHNTVSWYQQALGQGPQFIFQYYREEENGRGNFPPRFSGLQFPNYSSELNVNALELDDSALYLCASSLRQRIEETQYFGPGTRLLVL.

V is TRBV19 and J is TRBJ1-5, with a weak D call TRBD1 (5 bases). V dropped 6 bases and J dropped 1 base, with 10 bases sitting between them. The CDR3 has 14 amino acids. The germline V gene encodes CDR1 LNHDA and CDR2 SQIVND (reference sequence). The CDR3, as DNA: TGTGCCAGTAGCCACAGGACGAGCAATCAGCCCCAGCATTTT. Protein product: CASSHRTSNQPQHF.